The 12 T cell receptor beta chains in this list originate from one sample, sequenced in a study of blood T cell repertoires in COVID-19. Only in-frame clones appear in the TCRdb table, and some are missing; sequencing was by immunoSEQ multiplex PCR. The sample contains approximately 280,000 clones, roughly 90% of which appear only once. The sample taken for sequencing was peripheral blood. Every receptor here comes from a woman in her twenties or thirties with COVID-19, enrolled during active disease.

The chain joins TRBV13 to TRBJ2-1, with TRBD2 matching over 13 bases. With V trimmed by 5 bases and J by 8 bases, 6 bases remained unmatched. Germline loops: CDR1 PRHDT, CDR2 FYEKMQ (reference sequence). The CDR3 extends over 15 amino acids. The CDR3 nucleotides read TGTGCCAGCAGCACCAGGACTAGCGGGGGCGATGAGCAGTTCTTC. Protein product: CASSTRTSGGDEQFF.

The chain is built from TRBV27 and TRBJ2-1; 9 bases match TRBD2. With 5 bases clipped from V and 4 bases from J, the junction kept 6 bases outside the gene matches. In germline, CDR1 is MNHEY, CDR2 SMNVEV (reference sequence). The CDR3 consists of 15 residues. CDR3 amino acids: CASSLGTSLYNEQFF. Written as DNA, the CDR3 is TGTGCCAGCAGTCTCGGGACTAGCCTATACAATGAGCAGTTCTTC.

The J gene is TRBJ1-1, the V gene TRBV28, with a tentative D call TRBD1 (5 bases). The CDR3 consists of 15 residues. Germline V gives CDR1 MDHEN, CDR2 SYDVKM. Trimming took off 3 bases at V and 1 base at J, with 12 bases between the two ends. This CDR3 reads CASSFPGLPNTEAFF. The DNA of the CDR3 is TGTGCCAGCAGTTTCCCGGGACTGCCGAACACTGAAGCTTTCTTT.

The chain couples TRBV11-2 to TRBJ2-7; TRBD2 matches at 7 bases. This CDR3 contains 14 residues. The J segment lost 4 bases and the V segment lost 3 bases, leaving 6 bases of the junction unmatched. The germline gives CDR1 SGHAT, CDR2 FQNNGV. The CDR3 sequence: CASSFGGSEYEQYF. The CDR3 nucleotides are TGTGCCAGCAGCTTTGGCGGGAGTGAATACGAGCAGTACTTC.

The CDR3 DNA follows: TGTGCCACCAGCACCCTAACTAGCGGGAGTTCCCACGAGCAGTACTTC. Residues: CATSTLTSGSSHEQYF. The chain uses TRBV15 and TRBJ2-7, with 11 positions matching TRBD2. Germline values: CDR1 LNHNV, CDR2 YYDKDF (reference sequence). V lost 4 bases to trimming and J lost 5 bases; unmatched junction nucleotides: 10. This CDR3 is built from 16 residues.

The gene calls are TRBV15 and TRBJ1-1, with 10 bases matching TRBD1. The junction had 7 bases not matched to a gene; V was cut back by 4 bases and J by 8 bases. CDR3 size: 14 residues. CDR1 and CDR2 (germline): LNHNV, YYDKDF (reference sequence). In DNA, the CDR3 is TGTGCCACCAGCATTAGGGACAGGGGAACGGAAGCTTTCTTT. Translated: CATSIRDRGTEAFF.

This chain connects TRBV19 to TRBJ1-5, with D perhaps matching TRBD1 (5 bases). This CDR3 region has 17 residues. V lost 1 base and J lost 3, with 16 bases in between. CDR1 and CDR2 (germline): LNHDA, SQIVND (reference sequence). The CDR3 DNA follows: TGTGCCAGTAGTATAGTCGACGGAGGGGAGAACAATCAGCCCCAGCATTTT. This encodes CASSIVDGGENNQPQHF.

This rearrangement joins TRBV30 to TRBJ1-6, with D tentatively TRBD1 (5 bases). The CDR3 runs to 17 residues. Germline values: CDR1 GTSNPN, CDR2 SVGIG (reference sequence). V was pared by 3 bases and J by 1 base, with 16 bases between. The CDR3 is CAWSAGGGSSYNSPLHF. In DNA, the CDR3 is TGTGCCTGGAGCGCCGGGGGAGGGAGTTCCTATAATTCACCCCTCCACTTT.

The DNA for the CDR3 is TGTGCCAGCAGGTCTTCCTCGGGGACACCGAGCTCCTACAATGAGCAGTTCTTC. Its protein is CASRSSSGTPSSYNEQFF. The V call is TRBV27, the J call TRBJ2-1; a weak D match, TRBD1 (6 bases). Germline V lookup: CDR1 MNHEY, CDR2 SMNVEV (reference sequence). Trimming removed 6 bases at V and 0 bases at J, with 21 bases between. The CDR3 is made up of 18 amino acids.

The chain uses TRBV6-6 and TRBJ2-7; the match to TRBD1 covers 8 bases. V lost 5 bases, J lost 2 bases, and 8 bases stayed unmatched. CDR3 size: 15 residues. CDR1 and CDR2 (germline): MNHNY, SVGAGI (reference sequence). The CDR3 DNA reads as TGTGCCAGCAGTACACAGGGGGATTCGGCCTACGAGCAGTACTTC. It yields the protein CASSTQGDSAYEQYF.

V gene TRBV6-5 combines with J gene TRBJ1-4; D unclear. This CDR3 region has 15 residues. Germline loops: CDR1 MNHEY, CDR2 SVGAGI. The V end lost 0 bases, the J end lost 0 bases, and 5 bases lay between the germline ends. DNA of the CDR3: TGTGCCAGCAGTTACTCCAGTGCAACTAATGAAAAACTGTTTTTT. Amino acid sequence: CASSYSSATNEKLFF.

In this sample, this clone turned up once. The V call is TRBV11-2, the J call TRBJ1-4; D gene uncertain. This CDR3 is built from 15 residues. Trimming shortened V by 5 bases and J by 4 bases, and 14 bases separated the two germline ends. Looked up from germline, CDR1 is SGHAT and CDR2 is FQNNGV. As DNA, the CDR3 is TGTGCCAGCAGCCCCTTCGGGAGCCTTAATGAAAAACTGTTTTTT. As protein: CASSPFGSLNEKLFF.